This is a list of T cell receptor beta chains from one sample in a study of blood T cells in healthy people across ages. One entry per CDR3 protein results from TCRdb running MiXCR on the 5' RACE reads. The data contain 550,000 to 800,000 distinct CDR3 sequences, over 20% of them singletons. The sample taken for sequencing was blood. These TCRs come from a man between 65 and 79 years old in good health. CDR3s include the opening cysteine and the closing phenylalanine or tryptophan. D genes are given only for firm matches. Size values are once, few and many counts, or a class for expanded clones, and some rows have none.

J,V,length,size,D,CDR3,DNA
TRBJ2-7,TRBV6-2/TRBV6-3,13,many,NA,CASSRGRDSEQYF,TGTGCCAGCAGTAGAGGACGGGACTCCGAGCAGTACTTC
TRBJ2-5,TRBV5-6,15,many,TRBD2,CASSFKPGLRGTQYF,TGTGCCAGCAGCTTTAAACCGGGACTAAGAGGGACCCAGTACTTC
TRBJ2-1,TRBV10-3,13,NA,NA,CAISGSSTDEQFF,TGTGCCATCAGCGGGAGCTCGACTGATGAGCAGTTCTTC
TRBJ2-3,TRBV5-1,13,NA,NA,CASTLGGTDTQYF,TGCGCCAGCACCCTAGGTGGTACAGATACGCAGTATTTT
TRBJ2-1,TRBV20-1,12,NA,NA,CSAKQQFNEQFF,TGCAGTGCTAAGCAGCAGTTCAATGAGCAGTTCTTC
TRBJ2-1,TRBV3-1,15,many,TRBD2,CASSAGTSGYNEQFF,TGTGCCAGCAGCGCCGGGACTAGCGGATACAATGAGCAGTTCTTC
TRBJ2-1,TRBV7-9,13,few,NA,CASSFGRPGEQFF,TGTGCCAGCAGCTTCGGACGACCCGGTGAGCAGTTCTTC
TRBJ1-4,TRBV6-5,13,once,TRBD1,CAAKDRDNEKLFF,TGTGCCGCGAAGGACAGGGACAATGAAAAACTGTTTTTT
TRBJ2-7,TRBV7-9,14,NA,NA,CASSQSPTRDEQYF,TGTGCCAGCAGCCAAAGTCCCACTAGGGACGAGCAGTACTTC
TRBJ2-1,TRBV5-1,16,NA,NA,CASSFPGRASYNEQFF,TGCGCCAGCAGCTTCCCAGGGCGCGCCTCCTACAATGAGCAGTTCTTC
TRBJ2-3,TRBV20-1,13,few,NA,CSARDYVTDTQYF,TGCAGTGCTAGAGATTACGTGACAGATACGCAGTATTTT
TRBJ2-5,TRBV20-1,16,few,TRBD2,CSAKPGTSASVETQYF,TGCAGTGCAAAACCTGGGACTAGCGCGTCGGTAGAGACCCAGTACTTC
TRBJ1-1,TRBV24-1,12,many,NA,CATSGPNTEAFF,TGTGCCACCAGTGGTCCGAACACTGAAGCTTTCTTT
TRBJ2-7,TRBV9,16,few,TRBD2,CASSPTATSTVGEQYF,TGTGCCAGCAGCCCAACGGCGACTAGCACGGTTGGCGAGCAGTACTTC
TRBJ2-5,TRBV4-2,15,NA,TRBD1,CASSLDRGKTETQYF,TGTGCCAGCAGCCTAGACAGGGGAAAAACGGAGACCCAGTACTTC
TRBJ2-7,TRBV5-1,12,NA,NA,CASSLGWAEQYF,TGCGCCAGCAGCTTGGGCTGGGCCGAGCAGTACTTC
TRBJ1-2,TRBV7-2,13,NA,NA,CASSADRTYGYTF,TGTGCCAGCAGCGCAGACAGGACCTATGGCTACACCTTC
TRBJ2-4,TRBV7-8,14,NA,NA,CASSLGGGVGIQYF,TGTGCCAGCAGCTTAGGGGGCGGCGTGGGCATTCAGTACTTC
TRBJ2-3,TRBV7-2,16,NA,TRBD1,CASSLLGQGNTDTQYF,TGTGCCAGCAGCTTACTGGGACAGGGAAACACAGATACGCAGTATTTT
TRBJ1-6,TRBV3-1,16,few,NA,CASSQWGEPIASPLHF,TGTGCCAGCAGCCAATGGGGAGAGCCTATTGCTTCACCCCTCCACTTT
TRBJ2-2,TRBV7-2,13,few,NA,CASSLAVPGELFF,TGTGCCAGCAGCTTAGCGGTCCCAGGGGAGCTGTTTTTT
TRBJ2-7,TRBV27,15,NA,TRBD1,CASRKDRELPYEQYF,TGTGCCAGCAGAAAGGACAGGGAATTACCCTACGAGCAGTACTTC
TRBJ2-1,TRBV5-6,15,NA,NA,CASSLAYRTYNEQFF,TGTGCCAGCAGCTTGGCCTACAGAACCTACAATGAGCAGTTCTTC
TRBJ2-3,TRBV7-8,21,few,TRBD2,CASSIRFPTSGGTSSTDTQYF,TGTGCCAGCAGCATCCGATTCCCGACTAGCGGGGGCACCTCTAGCACAGATACGCAGTATTTT
TRBJ1-5,TRBV25-1,16,many,NA,CASRVTATDTAQPQHF,TGTGCCAGCAGGGTAACCGCTACCGACACGGCTCAGCCCCAGCATTTT
TRBJ1-1,TRBV5-1,15,NA,NA,CASSPNRDGSTEAFF,TGCGCCAGCAGCCCTAACAGAGACGGAAGCACTGAAGCTTTCTTT
TRBJ2-1,TRBV5-1,15,many,TRBD1,CASSFLTGGVNEQFF,TGCGCCAGCAGCTTCTTGACAGGGGGCGTCAATGAGCAGTTCTTC
TRBJ2-5,TRBV15,19,NA,TRBD1,CATSSRTGATFRYQETQYF,TGTGCCACCAGCAGTAGGACAGGGGCCACATTTCGATACCAAGAGACCCAGTACTTC
TRBJ2-1,TRBV18,15,few,NA,CASSPWESSYNEQFF,TGTGCCAGCTCACCATGGGAGAGCTCCTACAATGAGCAGTTCTTC
TRBJ2-5,TRBV9,15,few,NA,CASSVASGLTETQYF,TGTGCCAGCAGCGTAGCGAGTGGGCTAACGGAGACCCAGTACTTC
TRBJ2-5,TRBV20-1,12,NA,NA,CSAGPGQETQYF,TGCAGTGCTGGGCCGGGACAAGAGACCCAGTACTTC
TRBJ2-7,TRBV14,14,NA,TRBD1,CASSAGQGYYEQYF,TGTGCCAGCAGCGCGGGACAGGGATACTACGAGCAGTACTTC
TRBJ2-5,TRBV20-1,15,many,TRBD2,CSARLLAGHQETQYF,TGCAGTGCTAGGCTACTAGCGGGGCACCAAGAGACCCAGTACTTC
TRBJ2-3,TRBV3-1,12,many,NA,CASSPSGDTQYF,TGTGCCAGCAGCCCTTCGGGGGATACGCAGTATTTT
TRBJ2-7,TRBV20-1,16,few,TRBD2,CSAREASGGGAYEQYF,TGCAGTGCTAGAGAGGCTAGCGGTGGCGGGGCGTACGAGCAGTACTTC
TRBJ2-5,TRBV4-1,14,few,NA,CASSHVLQEETQYF,TGCGCCAGCAGCCATGTCCTTCAGGAGGAGACCCAGTACTTC
TRBJ2-1,TRBV4-1,14,NA,TRBD2,CASGLRAGGDEQFF,TGCGCCAGCGGACTCCGGGCGGGAGGTGATGAGCAGTTCTTC
TRBJ2-7,TRBV12-3/TRBV12-4,15,NA,TRBD2,CASSLGSGTAYEQYF,TGTGCCAGCAGTTTAGGCAGCGGGACCGCCTACGAGCAGTACTTC
TRBJ2-7,TRBV29-1,14,NA,NA,CSVRGFSGAYEQYF,TGCAGCGTTCGGGGCTTCTCTGGGGCCTACGAGCAGTACTTC
TRBJ2-4,TRBV28,20,NA,TRBD2,CASSFGAGGEVKGAKNIQYF,TGTGCCAGCAGTTTTGGAGCGGGAGGCGAAGTAAAGGGAGCCAAAAACATTCAGTACTTC
TRBJ2-5,TRBV2,12,many,NA,CASSDGGETQYF,TGCGCCAGCAGCGACGGGGGAGAGACCCAGTACTTC